The TCR beta chain described here comes from a study of human T cells and chemical hapten exposure. With 0 bases removed from V and 0 bases from J, the gap between germline ends came to 7 bases. The CDR3 is 14 residues long. CDR1 and CDR2 (germline): SGDLS, YYNGEE. TCRdb fed the RACE reads into MiXCR, producing one record per CDR3 protein. The sample holds about 120,000 distinct CDR3 sequences; approximately 13% are singletons and the top ten take around 2.7%. The time point here: pre-sensitization, week 0. Treatment specified: therapeutic diphenylcyclopropenone sensitization with weekly scalp DPC. Total RNA was extracted from unfractionated whole blood.

The sample consisted of whole blood, taken in connection with sensitization to the hapten diphenylcyclopropenone (DPC). The rearrangement joins TRBV9 to TRBJ2-7, with D hard to call. The clonotype comes from a woman aged 18-30 years with alopecia areata. Some clones in this sample may be carry-over from other donors' samples. The CDR3 here is CASSVAQSSYEQYF. Written as DNA, the CDR3 is TGTGCCAGCAGCGTAGCTCAGAGCTCCTACGAGCAGTACTTC. Looking up the rest from reference TRBV9 and TRBJ2-7 gives the full variable domain: DSGVTQTPKHLITATGQRVTLRCSPRSGDLSVYWYQQSLDQGLQFLIQYYNGEERAKGNILERFSAQQFPDLHSELNLSSLELGDSALYFCASSVAQSSYEQYFGPGTRLTVT.